This T cell receptor beta chain was observed in a study of control samples from healthy donors and cancer patients. Between the trimmed V and J ends, which lost 2 bases and 0 bases, there was a span of 14 bases. Germline loops: CDR1 SGHTA, CDR2 FQGNSA. The CDR3 is made up of 18 amino acids. Repertoires were generated with immunoSEQ multiplex PCR, while TCRdb's copy carries only in-frame clones and drops some. Of 85,000 to 90,000 clones in the sample, roughly nine tenths were seen once. This sequence joins TRBV7-2 and TRBJ2-6, with a possible D match to TRBD1 (5 bases). This receptor was identified in a woman in her forties or fifties with colorectal cancer. Sequenced sample: PBMCs. The CDR3 coding sequence is TGTGCCAGCAGCTTATCCGGCGGACAAATCTCTGGGGCCAACGTCCTGACTTTC. It is translated as CASSLSGGQISGANVLTF.